This T cell receptor beta chain was sequenced in a study of cytomegalovirus exposure and HLA in healthy donors. Study results and caveats: Solely CMV serostatus was available to characterize immune exposure. The study designated about 160 TCR beta chains cytomegalovirus-associated.

The germline gives CDR1 MNHEY, CDR2 SMNVEV (reference sequence). The CDR3 consists of 18 residues. V dropped 5 bases and J dropped 1 base, with 18 bases sitting between them. With regard to this clone: What it binds is not known.

With 60 Vbeta and 13 Jbeta primers, the PCR was carried out. Original handling: Some 11 million of the approximately 80 million unique TCR beta chains counted in a later analysis were shared. The data were produced by immunoSEQ multiplex PCR, yet TCRdb's version contains in-frame clones alone and is incomplete. V and J calls plus clone size are reproduced from that table; the DNA served to infer D and trimming. The sample records about 140,000 clones, about three quarters being singletons. The sequence was obtained from a male donor in good health and CMV-seropositive. Source material: PBMCs. The chain carries TRBV27 and TRBJ2-6, with a possible D match to TRBD1 (5 bases). Here the CDR3 reads CASSPQFGRDSGANVLTF. For the CDR3, the DNA is TGTGCCAGCAGTCCTCAATTCGGCAGGGATTCTGGGGCCAACGTCCTGACTTTC.